Below, 6 T cell receptor beta chains from the same sample are listed, as sequenced in a study of T cell changes during pregnancy in multiple sclerosis. Profiling relied on immunoSEQ multiplex PCR, and the TCRdb table lists in-frame clones only, not all of them. Here the sample spans tens of thousands of clones, nearly 95% being singletons. Sequenced here: peripheral blood, sampled in the second trimester of pregnancy. The origin of the receptors is a female donor in good health, enrolled as a control in a pregnancy study.

J is TRBJ1-1 and V is TRBV19; D possibly corresponds to TRBD1 (6 bases). The CDR3 runs 14 residues. In germline, CDR1 is LNHDA, CDR2 SQIVND (reference sequence). V was shortened by 0 bases and J by 6 bases, with 11 bases between the two germline ends. CDR3 sequence (DNA): TGTGCCAGTAGTATAGACAGGGGTTCGGCTGAAGCTTTCTTT. Translating it yields CASSIDRGSAEAFF.

The chain joins TRBV11-2 to TRBJ1-1; the match to TRBD1 covers 10 bases. CDR1 SGHAT and CDR2 FQNNGV come from the germline V gene. J was trimmed by 11 bases and V by 3 bases; bases with no gene match: 3. The CDR3 covers 12 residues. The CDR3 sequence is CASSFGTGDAFF. The CDR3 DNA reads as TGTGCCAGCAGCTTTGGGACAGGGGATGCTTTCTTT.

The chain recombines TRBV6-1 with TRBJ2-6; D gene uncertain. V dropped 5 bases and J dropped 0 bases, with 8 bases sitting between them. The CDR3 has 15 amino acids. Germline V gives CDR1 MNHNS, CDR2 SASEGT. CDR3: CASSQQSSGANVLTF. The DNA of the CDR3 is TGTGCCAGCAGTCAACAGAGCTCTGGGGCCAACGTCCTGACTTTC.

The chain has TRBV10-1 and TRBJ1-1; D is unclear. This CDR3 comprises 19 residues. From germline, CDR1 is WNHNN and CDR2 SYGVQD (reference sequence). Between the trimmed V and J ends, which lost 8 bases and 0 bases, there was a span of 28 bases. This CDR3 reads CASGKLEGPEEDMNTEAFF. The CDR3 nucleotides are TGCGCCAGCGGCAAATTGGAGGGCCCAGAGGAGGATATGAACACTGAAGCTTTCTTT.

The CDR3 bases are TGTGCCAGCAGTTTAGGAGGGGGTTTTAGCGGGACCACAGATACGCAGTATTTT. This encodes CASSLGGGFSGTTDTQYF. V usage is TRBV28 and J usage is TRBJ2-3; 8 bases are a match to TRBD2. Per the germline V gene, CDR1 is MDHEN and CDR2 is SYDVKM. This CDR3 comprises 18 residues. Trimming at V came to 2 bases and at J to 2 bases, leaving 12 bases not matched to a gene.

The rearrangement joins TRBV10-3 to TRBJ1-2; TRBD1 is a possible D gene (6 bases). Germline assignment: CDR1 ENHRY and CDR2 SYGVKD. V lost 3 bases, J lost 8 bases, and 22 bases lay in between. This CDR3 is built from 16 residues. The CDR3 sequence is CAISEPHYAGEGGYTF. Here the CDR3 DNA reads TGTGCCATCAGTGAACCCCATTACGCAGGGGAAGGGGGCTACACCTTC.